This is a list of T cell receptor beta chains from one sample in a study of graft-versus-host responses after intestinal transplantation. The repertoire was sequenced with immunoSEQ multiplex PCR; TCRdb's copy has only in-frame clones and lacks some. The sample consists of about 37,000 clones, approximately 86% of them appearing once. Here the sequenced sample was ileum tissue, taken about 200 days after intestinal transplant. Every receptor here comes from a human patient who received an intestinal transplant, so some T cells may come from the graft donor. Each CDR3 is given with its conserved first and last residue. The D gene is left open where the match is weak. Clone size is given for some rows only: seen once, a few or many times, or a class if the clone is expanded.

NA	TRBV9	TRBJ2-3	NA	CASSLGITSTDTQYF	TGTGCCAGCAGCCTGGGCATTACTAGCACAGATACGCAGTATTTT
NA	TRBV18	TRBJ2-2	NA	CASSLTGGRGELFF	TGTGCCAGCTCACTTACCGGCGGGCGAGGGGAGCTGTTTTTT
NA	TRBV11-1	TRBJ2-1	once	CASSPGSLNEQFF	TGTGCCAGCAGCCCTGGGTCACTCAATGAGCAGTTCTTC
NA	TRBV5-6	TRBJ2-7	NA	CASSLLGQGGSYEQYF	TGTGCCAGCAGCTTGCTTGGACAGGGAGGGTCCTACGAGCAGTACTTC
NA	TRBV7-9	TRBJ1-5	NA	CASSNGAGRNQPQHF	TGTGCCAGCAGCAACGGGGCCGGGAGGAATCAGCCCCAGCATTTT
NA	TRBV6-1	TRBJ2-1	NA	CASPDYNEQFF	TGTGCCAGCCCAGACTACAATGAGCAGTTCTTC
TRBD1	TRBV28	TRBJ1-1	NA	CASSWDSFPVGNTEAFF	TGTGCCAGCAGTTGGGACAGTTTTCCAGTAGGGAACACTGAAGCTTTCTTT
NA	TRBV9	TRBJ1-3	NA	CASSAQGSGNTIYF	TGTGCCAGCAGCGCCCAGGGGAGTGGAAACACCATATATTTT
NA	TRBV19	TRBJ2-7	NA	CASSIGGTSYEQYF	TGTGCCAGTAGTATAGGGGGGACTTCCTACGAGCAGTACTTC
TRBD2	TRBV19	TRBJ2-3	NA	CASGPSGDTQYF	TGTGCCAGCGGCCCTAGCGGAGATACGCAGTATTTT
TRBD1	TRBV28	TRBJ1-5	NA	CASSQLGTENQPQHF	TGTGCCAGCAGTCAGCTGGGGACAGAGAATCAGCCCCAGCATTTT
TRBD2	TRBV19	TRBJ2-6	NA	CASNPGAGGGPGANVLTF	TGTGCCAGTAATCCAGGAGCGGGGGGAGGGCCTGGGGCCAACGTCCTGACTTTC
NA	TRBV5-6	TRBJ1-2	NA	CASANKGVGYGYTF	TGTGCCAGCGCGAACAAGGGGGTGGGCTATGGCTACACCTTC
TRBD1	TRBV13	TRBJ2-3	few	CASSLAGGEDTQYF	TGTGCCAGCAGCTTAGCAGGGGGCGAGGATACGCAGTATTTT
NA	TRBV10-3	TRBJ1-1	NA	CAISKGTEAFF	TGTGCCATCAGTAAAGGGACTGAAGCTTTCTTT
NA	TRBV27	TRBJ1-3	NA	CASSLSSGNTIYF	TGTGCCAGCAGCCTTTCCTCTGGAAACACCATATATTTT
NA	TRBV27	TRBJ2-7	few	CASKEGFSEQYF	TGTGCCAGCAAAGAGGGATTCTCCGAGCAGTACTTC
NA	TRBV29-1	TRBJ1-1	NA	CSVTGQMNTEAFF	TGCAGCGTAACGGGACAAATGAACACTGAAGCTTTCTTT
NA	TRBV27	TRBJ2-6	NA	CASTRGNGANVLTF	TGTGCCAGCACCCGAGGGAATGGGGCCAACGTCCTGACTTTC
NA	TRBV10-1	TRBJ2-7	NA	CASSPGSTIHEQYF	TGCGCCAGCAGTCCTGGGAGTACTATCCACGAGCAGTACTTC
NA	TRBV6-1	TRBJ1-1	NA	CASSEASRVYTEAFF	TGTGCCAGCAGTGAAGCAAGCAGGGTATACACTGAAGCTTTCTTT
TRBD1	TRBV28	TRBJ1-2	NA	CASSPGQGSGYTF	TGTGCCAGCAGTCCCGGACAGGGGAGCGGCTACACCTTC
NA	TRBV6-1	TRBJ2-7	NA	CASREIRDITYEQYF	TGTGCCAGCAGGGAGATCCGGGACATAACCTACGAGCAGTACTTC
TRBD1	TRBV19	TRBJ2-7	NA	CASSFGQGDEQYF	TGTGCCAGTAGTTTCGGACAGGGGGACGAGCAGTACTTC
TRBD2	TRBV28	TRBJ2-5	NA	CASSFRLAGAEGETQYF	TGTGCCAGCAGTTTTAGGCTAGCGGGGGCCGAAGGGGAGACCCAGTACTTC
TRBD1	TRBV4-1	TRBJ2-1	NA	CASSRSPGQVYNEQFF	TGCGCCAGCAGCCGAAGCCCGGGACAGGTGTACAATGAGCAGTTCTTC
NA	TRBV6-5	TRBJ1-1	NA	CASSYSGRNTEAFF	TGTGCCAGCAGTTACTCAGGCCGCAACACTGAAGCTTTCTTT
TRBD2	TRBV6-5	TRBJ2-7	NA	CASSGSTRGVPQYF	TGTGCCAGCAGCGGGTCGACCCGGGGGGTTCCGCAGTACTTC
TRBD2	TRBV7-2	TRBJ2-5	NA	CASSQGLGETQYF	TGTGCCAGCAGCCAAGGACTAGGAGAGACCCAGTACTTC
NA	TRBV2	TRBJ1-1	few	CASSVHRENEAFF	TGTGCCAGCAGCGTACACAGGGAGAATGAAGCTTTCTTT
NA	TRBV7-9	TRBJ2-1	few	CASSPFWGSGAHDNEQFF	TGTGCCAGCAGCCCGTTTTGGGGGTCGGGGGCGCACGACAATGAGCAGTTCTTC
NA	TRBV6-5	TRBJ2-2	NA	CASSYGRNTGELFF	TGTGCCAGCAGTTACGGACGAAACACCGGGGAGCTGTTTTTT
NA	TRBV2	TRBJ2-6	NA	CASGGSWGPGANVLTF	TGTGCCAGCGGAGGGTCTTGGGGCCCTGGGGCCAACGTCCTGACTTTC
TRBD1	TRBV6-1	TRBJ2-7	NA	CASNDRVGWVYEQYF	TGTGCCAGCAATGACAGGGTTGGTTGGGTATACGAGCAGTACTTC
TRBD1	TRBV4-1	TRBJ1-5	NA	CASSQGVGGTPQHF	TGCGCCAGCAGCCAAGGAGTAGGGGGCACTCCCCAGCATTTT
TRBD2	TRBV5-1	TRBJ2-1	NA	CASSTRAGTSGNNEQFF	TGCGCCAGCAGCACCCGAGCCGGGACTAGCGGGAACAATGAGCAGTTCTTC
NA	TRBV14	TRBJ1-3	NA	CASSQDSGYLSGNTIYF	TGTGCCAGCAGCCAGGATAGTGGGTACCTCTCTGGAAACACCATATATTTT
NA	TRBV19	TRBJ1-1	NA	CASRHREIPEAFF	TGTGCCAGTCGCCACAGGGAGATCCCTGAAGCTTTCTTT
NA	TRBV19	TRBJ2-2	NA	CASCHRAGLREELFF	TGTGCCAGTTGCCATAGGGCAGGGTTACGTGAGGAGCTGTTTTTT
NA	TRBV6-6	TRBJ1-1	NA	CASSYSAGLNTEAFF	TGTGCCAGCAGCTACTCGGCAGGTTTGAACACTGAAGCTTTCTTT
TRBD2	TRBV4-1	TRBJ2-1	NA	CASSQDQTSGGNEQFF	TGCGCCAGCAGCCAAGATCAAACTAGCGGGGGGAATGAGCAGTTCTTC
NA	TRBV29-1	TRBJ2-1	NA	CSVEGRSRLGQFF	TGCAGCGTTGAAGGCAGGTCTAGACTAGGGCAGTTCTTC
TRBD1	TRBV12-5	TRBJ2-7	NA	CASSRDSTSAEQYF	TGTGCTAGCTCCCGGGACAGCACCTCTGCCGAGCAGTACTTC
NA	TRBV4-1	TRBJ2-1	NA	CASSQGYNEQFF	TGCGCCAGCAGCCAGGGGTACAATGAGCAGTTCTTC
NA	TRBV11-3	TRBJ2-1	NA	CASSSWNEMAFF	TGTGCCAGCAGCTCATGGAACGAGATGGCCTTCTTC
TRBD1	TRBV27	TRBJ1-4	NA	CASSSPRTGFNEKLFF	TGTGCCAGCAGTTCCCCACGGACAGGCTTTAATGAAAAACTGTTTTTT